This TCR beta chain was sequenced in a study of T cell responses to AZD1222 COVID-19 vaccine. This CDR3 spans 14 amino acids. Germline CDR1 and CDR2: KGHSH and LQKENI. The V gene lost 6 bases and the J gene lost 1 base, with 10 bases spanning the gap. Data came from immunoSEQ multiplex PCR; TCRdb stores just in-frame clones and leaves some out. This table has 100,000 to 140,000 clones, about 90% appearing once. The chain carries TRBV18 and TRBJ2-1, with D perhaps matching TRBD1 (6 bases). This TCR was recovered from an adult in good health. Sequences were derived from peripheral blood, sampled on day 0 of AZD1222 vaccination. The CDR3 region is CASSEQGSYNEQFF. In nucleotides, the CDR3 is TGTGCCAGCTCCGAACAGGGTTCCTACAATGAGCAGTTCTTC. The full variable domain, with the rest looked up from reference TRBV18 and TRBJ2-1, is NAGVMQNPRHLVRRRGQEARLRCSPMKGHSHVYWYRQLPEEGLKFMVYLQKENIIDESGMPKERFSAEFPKEGPSILRIQQVVRGDSAAYFCASSEQGSYNEQFFGPGTRLTVL.